Shown below are 18 T cell receptor beta chains from a single sample sequenced in a study of CD8 T cells in ankylosing spondylitis. TCRdb reprocessed the 5' RACE reads via MiXCR and lists one record per CDR3 protein. The sample holds around 30,000 distinct CDR3 sequences, approximately 15% seen once. The material sequenced was blood. The receptors stem from a male donor with ankylosing spondylitis or in good health (not recorded which).

This chain joins TRBV5-1 and TRBJ2-2; 9 nucleotides line up with TRBD1. The CDR3 sequence is 16 residues long. Germline V gene data show CDR1 as SGHRS and CDR2 as YFSETQ. Trimming took 2 bases from V and 7 from J; bases not matched to a gene: 9. The CDR3 region has the DNA TGCGCCAGCAGCTTACAGACAGGGGGAAAAATCGGGGAGCTGTTTTTT. Translated: CASSLQTGGKIGELFF. The variable domain in full, completed from reference TRBV5-1 and TRBJ2-2, reads KAGVTQTPRYLIKTRGQQVTLSCSPISGHRSVSWYQQTPGQGLQFLFEYFSETQRNKGNFPGRFSGRQFSNSRSEMNVSTLELGDSALYLCASSLQTGGKIGELFFGEGSRLTVL.

This clonotype was seen only a few times. The chain carries TRBV6-2 or TRBV6-3 and TRBJ1-1; no clear D gene. The CDR3 is made up of 15 amino acids. CDR1 and CDR2 from the germline V gene are MNHEY and SVGEGT. The V gene lost 0 bases and the J gene lost 0 bases, with 8 bases spanning the gap. Here the CDR3 reads CASSYSGRLNTEAFF. DNA for the CDR3: TGTGCCAGCAGTTACTCCGGCCGTCTGAACACTGAAGCTTTCTTT.

There are a few counts of this clonotype. The V gene is TRBV7-8, the J gene TRBJ2-1, with TRBD2 matching 10 bases. Germline lookup yields CDR1 SGHVS and CDR2 FQNEAQ. V gave up 5 bases and J gave up 6 bases; unmatched junction bases: 7. The CDR3 has 15 residues. CDR3 nucleotides: TGTGCCAGCAGCCTGGAGGGGACTAGCGTCAATGAGCAGTTCTTC. This encodes CASSLEGTSVNEQFF.

This clonotype has a handful of counts. The rearrangement joins TRBV11-2 to TRBJ2-7; 7 bases are shared with TRBD1. The trim removed 3 bases at V and 4 bases at J, leaving 9 bases unmatched. Germline V gene data show CDR1 as SGHAT and CDR2 as FQNNGV. This CDR3 has 15 amino acids. The chain's CDR3 is CASSLVGQENYEQYF. Here the CDR3 DNA reads TGTGCCAGCAGCTTGGTTGGACAGGAGAATTACGAGCAGTACTTC.

This sequence joins TRBV12-3 or TRBV12-4 and TRBJ2-2; TRBD2 is a possible D gene (6 bases). This CDR3 spans 15 amino acids. V was clipped by 6 bases and J by 3 bases, with 14 bases between them. The CDR3 loop reads CASSPTTSYTGELFF. CDR3 DNA: TGTGCCAGCAGCCCAACAACTAGCTACACCGGGGAGCTGTTTTTT.

The CDR3 DNA follows: TGCAGCGTGCACCGGAACACTGAAGCTTTCTTT. Translating it yields CSVHRNTEAFF. This chain uses TRBV29-1 with TRBJ1-1; D unresolved. The germline V gene has CDR1 SQVTM and CDR2 ANQGSEA. The CDR3 totals 11 residues. Deletions cut 6 bases from V and 1 base from J, with 6 bases between. Combining the CDR3 with reference TRBV29-1 and TRBJ1-1 gives the whole variable domain SAVISQKPSRDICQRGTSLTIQCQVDSQVTMMFWYRQQPGQSLTLIATANQGSEATYESGFVIDKFPISRPNLTFSTLTVSNMSPEDSSIYLCSVHRNTEAFFGQGTRLTVV.

This clonotype has more than one count but fewer than ten. V and J are TRBV28 and TRBJ1-2; 8 positions match TRBD1. CDR1 MDHEN and CDR2 SYDVKM come from the germline V gene. The V and J ends lost 8 bases and 8 bases, in that order; junction bases with no gene match: 7. This CDR3 has 12 residues. CDR3 bases: TGTGCCAGCGGGACAGGTCCTTTAGGCTACACCTTC. It translates to CASGTGPLGYTF.

V is TRBV7-9 and J is TRBJ1-1; 8 nucleotides agree with TRBD1. CDR3 length equals 15 residues. The trim removed 1 base at V and 1 base at J, leaving 2 bases unmatched. Looked up from germline, CDR1 is SEHNR and CDR2 is FQNEAQ (reference sequence). CDR3 nucleotides: TGTGCCAGCAGCTTAGAACAGGGGGGGAACACTGAAGCTTTCTTT. Amino acid sequence: CASSLEQGGNTEAFF.

This clonotype showed up just a few times. The chain joins TRBV19 to TRBJ1-1; 11 bases match TRBD1. Germline CDR1 reads LNHDA; CDR2 reads SQIVND (reference sequence). The CDR3 runs 15 residues. Trimming cost V 7 bases and J 1 base; bases outside gene matches: 5. CDR3 sequence: CASIFGTGGNTEAFF. The CDR3, as DNA: TGTGCCAGTATTTTTGGGACAGGGGGGAACACTGAAGCTTTCTTT. Combining the CDR3 with reference TRBV19 and TRBJ1-1 gives the whole variable domain DGGITQSPKYLFRKEGQNVTLSCEQNLNHDAMYWYRQDPGQGLRLIYYSQIVNDFQKGDIAEGYSVSREKKESFPLTVTSAQKNPTAFYLCASIFGTGGNTEAFFGQGTRLTVV.

In its sample, this clonotype was seen a few times. The genes are TRBV2 and TRBJ2-7, with TRBD1 matching 7 bases. CDR3 length equals 15 residues. Germline CDR1 SNHLY, CDR2 FYNNEI. Germline trimming cut 2 bases from V and 6 bases from J; bases unmatched to any gene: 10. The CDR3 nucleotides read TGTGCCAGCAGTGAATCGGCAGGGGGAAGAGTCGAGCAGTACGTC. Translation: CASSESAGGRVEQYV.

The V and J genes are TRBV20-1 and TRBJ2-3, with 10 bases lining up with TRBD1. Germline V gene sequence: CDR1 DFQATT, CDR2 SNEGSKA (reference sequence). V shed 5 bases, J shed 3 bases, and the junction held 5 bases outside the gene matches. CDR3 length: 14 residues. The DNA of the CDR3 is TGCAGTGCTTTCCCGGGACAGGGGACAGATACGCAGTATTTT. Protein sequence: CSAFPGQGTDTQYF.

The sample holds a few counts of this clonotype. The chain links TRBV20-1 to TRBJ2-1; TRBD1 matches 9 bases. Germline CDR1 DFQATT, CDR2 SNEGSKA (reference sequence). The CDR3 consists of 14 residues. The ends lost 6 bases at V and 5 bases at J; junction bases unmatched: 8. CDR3 sequence (DNA): TGCAGTGCCGCACAGGGGGCGGGGAACAATGAGCAGTTCTTC. Amino acids: CSAAQGAGNNEQFF.

This sequence joins TRBV29-1 and TRBJ2-2; D not certain. This CDR3 is 13 amino acids long. Deletions cut 7 bases from V and 4 bases from J, with 13 bases between. Germline V CDR1 and CDR2: SQVTM, ANQGSEA. The CDR3, as DNA: TGCAGCGCCTCGACCCGGAGCACCGGGGAGCTGTTTTTT. Translation gives CSASTRSTGELFF.

The V call is TRBV5-1, the J call TRBJ2-2; 7 bases agree with TRBD1. This CDR3 is built from 14 residues. Germline V gene lookup returns CDR1 SGHRS and CDR2 YFSETQ. Trimming at V came to 7 bases and at J to 1 base, leaving 4 bases not matched to a gene. The CDR3 loop is CASARQGNTGELFF. The CDR3 bases are TGCGCCAGCGCACGACAGGGGAACACCGGGGAGCTGTTTTTT.

The chain has TRBV11-2 and TRBJ2-3; 7 bases line up with TRBD2. The junction had 15 bases not matched to a gene; V was cut back by 7 bases and J by 5 bases. The CDR3 sequence is 16 residues long. Germline values: CDR1 SGHAT, CDR2 FQNNGV. This CDR3 reads CASKTTGGVGLDTQYF. CDR3 in DNA: TGTGCCAGCAAGACTACGGGGGGTGTAGGATTAGATACGCAGTATTTT.

V usage is TRBV3-1 and J usage is TRBJ2-3; D gene uncertain. V lost 1 base and J 4 bases, leaving 3 bases between the germline ends. The CDR3 extends over 12 amino acids. Germline CDR1 LGHDT, CDR2 YNNKEL (reference sequence). CDR3 coding DNA: TGTGCCAGCAGCCAAGTGTCAGATACGCAGTATTTT. This gives the protein CASSQVSDTQYF.

Ten or more counts support this clonotype. The CDR3 DNA is TGTGCCAGCAGCCCCCAGTTCCAGGGTTTTCGCGGCAATGAGCAGTTCTTC. It yields the protein CASSPQFQGFRGNEQFF. This chain uses TRBV7-9 with TRBJ2-1; a weak D match, TRBD1 (5 bases). The V gene lost 5 bases and the J gene lost 6 bases, with 23 bases spanning the gap. The length of the CDR3 is 17 residues. Germline V CDR1 and CDR2: SEHNR, FQNEAQ (reference sequence).

V and J are TRBV5-1 and TRBJ2-3; D gene uncertain. The CDR3 runs 12 residues. Germline V gives CDR1 SGHRS, CDR2 YFSETQ. Trimming took 4 bases from V and 4 from J, leaving 7 bases between them. CDR3 sequence reads: CASSLIADTQYF. The CDR3 bases are TGCGCCAGCAGCCTTATTGCAGATACGCAGTATTTT.